What follows are 9 T cell receptor beta chains derived from one specimen sequenced in a study of blood T cells in healthy people across ages. Using a J-beta primer mix together with a sample-barcoded 5' primer, a second PCR was run for about 6 to 11 cycles. TCRdb reprocessed the 5' RACE reads with MiXCR, giving one entry per CDR3 protein. The data contain fewer than 650,000 distinct CDR3 sequences, around a quarter of them singletons. This same sample was also part of a study on T cells of mothers and their children.

Sequencing input: blood. The origin of the receptors is a boy aged 2-15 years in good health.

The gene calls are TRBV7-9 and TRBJ2-5; D is possibly TRBD2 (5 bases). There are 18 residues in the CDR3. The germline V gene has CDR1 SEHNR and CDR2 FQNEAQ (reference sequence). Between the trimmed V and J ends, which lost 3 bases and 6 bases, there was a span of 26 bases. Written as DNA, the CDR3 is TGTGCCAGCAGCTTCGCCAATGTCCCCCGTGTCGGGAATAAGACCCAGTACTTC. Translating it yields CASSFANVPRVGNKTQYF.

The rearrangement uses TRBV5-1 and TRBJ2-3; 7 bases are shared with TRBD1. This CDR3 has 15 amino acids. CDR1 is SGHRS, CDR2 YFSETQ, per germline. V lost 0 bases, J lost 5 bases, and 6 bases stayed unmatched. As DNA, the CDR3 is TGCGCCAGCAGCTTGGGACAGGGTGGGGGAGATACGCAGTATTTT. Translation: CASSLGQGGGDTQYF. Full variable domain (outside the CDR3, taken from reference TRBV5-1 and TRBJ2-3): KAGVTQTPRYLIKTRGQQVTLSCSPISGHRSVSWYQQTPGQGLQFLFEYFSETQRNKGNFPGRFSGRQFSNSRSEMNVSTLELGDSALYLCASSLGQGGGDTQYFGPGTRLTVL.

The rearrangement links TRBV19 to TRBJ1-4; TRBD1 agrees at 7 bases. Germline assignment: CDR1 LNHDA and CDR2 SQIVND (reference sequence). The V and J ends lost 11 bases and 3 bases, in that order; junction bases with no gene match: 3. This CDR3 has 12 amino acids. The CDR3 loop reads CAAGTANEKLFF. DNA for the CDR3: TGTGCCGCTGGGACAGCTAATGAAAAACTGTTTTTT. Complete variable domain (other parts from reference TRBV19 and TRBJ1-4): DGGITQSPKYLFRKEGQNVTLSCEQNLNHDAMYWYRQDPGQGLRLIYYSQIVNDFQKGDIAEGYSVSREKKESFPLTVTSAQKNPTAFYLCAAGTANEKLFFGSGTQLSVL.

V and J are TRBV27 and TRBJ2-5; D is perhaps TRBD1 (5 bases). The DNA end lines up better with TRBJ2-7; the J call may be wrong. The germline V gene has CDR1 MNHEY and CDR2 SMNVEV (reference sequence). The CDR3 sequence is 14 residues long. The CDR3 loop is CASSLWQGPYEQYF. The CDR3 DNA is TGTGCCAGCAGTTTATGGCAGGGTCCCTACGAGCAGTACTTC.

The J gene is TRBJ2-7, the V gene TRBV29-1; no reliable D call. Gene TRBJ2-1 matches the end of the DNA better, so the J call may be wrong. CDR3 size: 13 residues. The germline CDR1 and CDR2 sequences are SQVTM and ANQGSEA. This CDR3 reads CSVEDHVGNEQFF. The DNA of the CDR3 is TGCAGCGTTGAAGATCACGTGGGGAATGAGCAGTTCTTC.

This clonotype occurred a few times. This sequence joins TRBV7-9 and TRBJ1-1; D is ambiguous. The CDR3 runs to 13 residues. V was pared by 2 bases and J by 2 bases, with 6 bases between. The germline V gene has CDR1 SEHNR and CDR2 FQNEAQ (reference sequence). The CDR3 loop reads CASSLTTNTEAFF. The DNA of the CDR3 is TGTGCCAGCAGCTTAACGACCAACACTGAAGCTTTCTTT.

In this sample, this clonotype turned up a few times. This chain connects TRBV28 to TRBJ1-4, with 7 bases identical to TRBD1. This CDR3 has 14 amino acids. Losses at the gene ends were 3 bases for V and 8 bases for J; bases not matched to a gene: 6. The germline V gene encodes CDR1 MDHEN and CDR2 SYDVKM. The CDR3 sequence: CASSLQQGREKLFF. The CDR3 DNA sequence: TGTGCCAGCAGTTTGCAACAGGGGAGGGAAAAACTGTTTTTT.

In its sample, this clonotype was seen a few times. The J gene is TRBJ2-7, the V gene TRBV9; possible D gene TRBD1, 5 bases. In germline, CDR1 is SGDLS, CDR2 YYNGEE. V shed 3 bases and J shed 2 bases, with 12 bases lying between them. The CDR3 is made up of 14 amino acids. The CDR3: CASSATDEPYEQYF. The DNA for the CDR3 is TGTGCCAGCAGCGCGACAGATGAGCCCTACGAGCAGTACTTC. Variable domain in full (rest from reference TRBV9 and TRBJ2-7): DSGVTQTPKHLITATGQRVTLRCSPRSGDLSVYWYQQSLDQGLQFLIQYYNGEERAKGNILERFSAQQFPDLHSELNLSSLELGDSALYFCASSATDEPYEQYFGPGTRLTVT.

The rearrangement uses TRBV10-3 and TRBJ2-3; D is unclear. From germline, CDR1 is ENHRY and CDR2 SYGVKD. V was shortened by 11 bases and J by 0 bases, with 12 bases between the two germline ends. The CDR3 length is 13 residues. CDR3 sequence: CAPHPGSTDTQYF. The CDR3 region has the DNA TGTGCCCCCCACCCCGGCAGCACAGATACGCAGTATTTT.